The 2 T cell receptor beta chains below all came from one sample that was sequenced in a study of beta chain features in type 1 diabetes. The study's findings and limits: All four CD4+ subsets of Type 1 diabetes patients contained TCRB CDR3s that were moderately but significantly shorter.

Antigen specificity for these receptors is unknown. Expressed TCRB transcripts were sequenced because the isolated RNA had all been reverse transcribed beforehand. The repertoire was sequenced with immunoSEQ multiplex PCR; TCRdb's copy has only in-frame clones and lacks some. The table shows hundreds of thousands of clones, with 9.3% occurring only once. Sequencing used central memory CD4+ T cells from blood. The receptor set was obtained from a man aged 25-45 years with type 1 diabetes.

At least ten counts were recorded for this clone. The chain links TRBV2 to TRBJ2-6; no clear D gene. The CDR3 has 12 amino acids. Trimming stripped 4 bases from V and 12 bases from J, with 10 bases between. Germline V gene sequence: CDR1 SNHLY, CDR2 FYNNEI. CDR3 sequence reads: CASSGRIAVLTF. In DNA form, the CDR3 reads TGTGCCAGCAGTGGAAGGATCGCCGTCCTGACTTTC.

V usage is TRBV29-1 and J usage is TRBJ2-5, with TRBD1 matching 9 bases. The CDR3 runs 13 residues. V was pared by 7 bases and J by 5 bases, with 8 bases of the junction left unmatched. The germline CDR1 and CDR2 sequences are SQVTM and ANQGSEA. DNA for the CDR3: TGCAGCGCCGAACAGGGGGCAGGGGAGACCCAGTACTTC. This gives the protein CSAEQGAGETQYF.